Below, one T cell receptor (beta chain) is given with its context. This specimen belongs to a study of control samples from healthy donors and cancer patients. V lost 6 bases and J lost 3, with 8 bases in between. CDR1 is MNHEY, CDR2 SVGEGT, per germline. The CDR3 loop spans 13 amino acids. The table came from immunoSEQ multiplex PCR; TCRdb's copy has only in-frame clones and leaves some out. The table has approximately 150,000 clones, 85% to 95% seen once. The TCR originated in a man aged 35 to 55 in good health. The sequencing sample was made of blood. The chain combines TRBV6-2 or TRBV6-3 with TRBJ2-2, with D tentatively TRBD2 (5 bases). In DNA form, the CDR3 reads TGTGCCAGCAGCCACGGGGACACCGGGGAGCTGTTTTTT. It specifies CASSHGDTGELFF.